This T cell receptor (beta chain) came from a study of blood T cell repertoires in COVID-19. In the study overall: The United States, Italy and Spain were the sources of the acute and convalescent COVID-19 samples. T cells, B-cell-depleted T cells, or PBMCs provided the cDNA or gDNA that served as material.

Per the germline V gene, CDR1 is SGHTA and CDR2 is FQGNSA. Trimming removed 5 bases from V and 9 bases from J; junction bases left unmatched: 6. The CDR3 has 14 amino acids. Profiled with immunoSEQ multiplex PCR; TCRdb holds only in-frame clones, not every one. The table shows 350,000 or so clones, with roughly 87% occurring only once. The V call is TRBV7-2, the J call TRBJ1-6; 8 nucleotides line up with TRBD1. The sequencing sample was made of PBMCs or T cells enriched from blood (not recorded which). The source of this sequence is a woman between 25 and 40 years old who had recovered from COVID-19. The DNA of the CDR3 is TGTGCCAGCAGCCTACGACAGGGGCCTTCACCCCTCCACTTT. It encodes CASSLRQGPSPLHF.